This paragraph reports one T cell receptor (beta chain). The data are from a study of blood T cell repertoires in COVID-19. Across the whole study: Collection of acute and convalescent COVID-19 samples took place in the United States, Italy and Spain. PBMCs, B-cell-depleted T cells, or T cells were the source of the cDNA or gDNA that made up the material.

Germline V gene lookup returns CDR1 KGHDR and CDR2 SFDVKD. V was pared by 3 bases and J by 7 bases, with 11 bases of the junction left unmatched. This CDR3 comprises 15 residues. Repertoires were generated with immunoSEQ multiplex PCR, while TCRdb's copy carries only in-frame clones and drops some. The table shows about 160,000 clones, with under 80% occurring only once. This sequence joins TRBV24-1 and TRBJ2-7, with 7 bases lining up with TRBD1. The sequencing input was peripheral blood. The sequence was collected from a man in his 70s with acute or convalescent COVID-19. For the CDR3, the DNA is TGTGCCACCAGTGATCCGGGACAGCACCCCGAGGAGCAGTACTTC. It codes for CATSDPGQHPEEQYF.